Each of the 16 T cell receptor beta chains below was sequenced from the same sample in a study of human T cells and chemical hapten exposure. TCRdb re-called the RACE reads with MiXCR, one entry per CDR3 protein. This sample has roughly 360,000 distinct CDR3 sequences; about 4.4% occur once, and the top ten carry approximately 2.1%. Time point specified: patch test 1, 2 weeks after DPC sensitization. As to treatment: therapeutic diphenylcyclopropenone sensitization with weekly scalp DPC. The sequences come from whole blood, collected in connection with sensitization to the hapten diphenylcyclopropenone (DPC). These receptors originate from a woman between 45 and 65 years old with alopecia areata. Some clones in this sample may be carry-over from other donors' samples.

This clonotype was observed many times. This chain connects TRBV29-1 to TRBJ2-7; TRBD1 matches at 8 bases. The germline V gene has CDR1 SQVTM and CDR2 ANQGSEA. The CDR3 length is 13 residues. With V trimmed by 5 bases and J by 5 bases, 8 bases remained unmatched. The CDR3 is CSVHGQGVDEQYF. CDR3 DNA: TGCAGCGTTCACGGACAGGGAGTAGACGAGCAGTACTTC.

The chain recombines TRBV12-3 or TRBV12-4 with TRBJ2-7, with D perhaps given as TRBD1 or TRBD2 (5 bases each). The CDR3 spans 12 residues. Between the trimmed V and J ends, which lost 6 bases and 6 bases, there was a span of 12 bases. The CDR3 region has the DNA TGTGCCAGCAGGGGGGACGGTCTCGAGCAGTACTTC. Translated, it gives CASRGDGLEQYF.

This clonotype came up many times. The genes are TRBV6-2 or TRBV6-3 and TRBJ2-3, with unresolved D. The CDR3 spans 15 residues. Looked up from germline, CDR1 is MNHEY and CDR2 is SVGEGT. Trimming pared 4 bases from V and 0 bases from J, leaving 11 bases between. The CDR3 spells CASSLRAPSTDTQYF. For the CDR3, the DNA is TGTGCCAGCAGTTTGAGAGCGCCTAGCACAGATACGCAGTATTTT.

This clonotype was recorded many times. This chain connects TRBV10-3 to TRBJ1-1; maybe TRBD1 (5 bases). Germline V CDR1 and CDR2: ENHRY, SYGVKD. Trimming removed 8 bases from V and 0 bases from J, with 10 bases in between. This CDR3 is built from 13 residues. In DNA, the CDR3 is TGTGCCATCTGCCAGGGCTTGAACACTGAAGCTTTCTTT. This gives the protein CAICQGLNTEAFF.

This chain links TRBV20-1 with TRBJ1-2, with D hard to call. Germline CDR1 reads DFQATT; CDR2 reads SNEGSKA (reference sequence). Deletions cut 7 bases from V and 5 bases from J, with 17 bases between. There are 13 residues in the CDR3. The CDR3 sequence: CSGLSQDGYGYTF. DNA of the CDR3: TGCAGTGGCCTGTCCCAGGACGGATATGGCTACACCTTC.

This clonotype was seen repeatedly, ten times or more. The V call is TRBV11-2, the J call TRBJ2-2; TRBD2 matches at 8 bases. J lost 0 bases, V lost 5 bases, and 2 bases had no gene match. The CDR3 loop spans 15 amino acids. Germline V gene sequence: CDR1 SGHAT, CDR2 FQNNGV. This CDR3 reads CASSRGLANTGELFF. CDR3 nucleotides: TGTGCCAGCAGCAGGGGACTAGCGAACACCGGGGAGCTGTTTTTT.

This clonotype appeared many times. The rearrangement joins TRBV28 to TRBJ1-4, with D perhaps matching TRBD1 (5 bases). This CDR3 has 15 residues. V was trimmed by 4 bases and J by 6 bases, leaving 15 bases between them. The germline V gene has CDR1 MDHEN and CDR2 SYDVKM. The CDR3 coding sequence is TGTGCCAGCAGTTCCCGGGACGGGCGAGATGAAAAACTGTTTTTT. Its protein product is CASSSRDGRDEKLFF.

This clonotype was observed at least ten times. This rearrangement joins TRBV6-2 or TRBV6-3 to TRBJ2-2, with D unclear. This CDR3 spans 12 amino acids. From germline, CDR1 is MNHEY and CDR2 SVGEGT. Trimming cost V 7 bases and J 4 bases, with 7 bases left between them. CDR3 residues: CASTESTGELFF. CDR3 DNA: TGTGCCAGCACCGAGTCCACCGGGGAGCTGTTTTTT.

This clonotype was detected a few times. The chain carries TRBV5-1 and TRBJ2-7; either TRBD1 or TRBD2 may fit D (6 bases each). Germline V CDR1 and CDR2: SGHRS, YFSETQ. V was cut by 4 bases and J by 5 bases, with 16 bases left in between. This CDR3 has 14 amino acids. The CDR3, as DNA: TGCGCCAGCAGCCGGGCCACGGGGGCAGACGAGCAGTACTTC. Its protein is CASSRATGADEQYF. Based on the CDR3 plus reference TRBV5-1 and TRBJ2-7, the full variable domain is KAGVTQTPRYLIKTRGQQVTLSCSPISGHRSVSWYQQTPGQGLQFLFEYFSETQRNKGNFPGRFSGRQFSNSRSEMNVSTLELGDSALYLCASSRATGADEQYFGPGTRLTVT.

The table lists this clonotype with many counts. This chain connects TRBV6-5 to TRBJ2-1; 7 bases agree with TRBD2. The CDR3 extends over 16 amino acids. V gave up 6 bases and J gave up 1 base; unmatched junction bases: 9. Germline assignment: CDR1 MNHEY and CDR2 SVGAGI. CDR3: CASSRRGGSSYNEQFF. As DNA, the CDR3 is TGTGCCAGCAGCCGCCGTGGCGGGAGTTCCTACAATGAGCAGTTCTTC.

This chain uses TRBV7-9 with TRBJ2-3; D not resolved. The CDR3 has 14 residues. Germline CDR1 reads SEHNR; CDR2 reads FQNEAQ (reference sequence). The V gene lost 4 bases and the J gene lost 0 bases, with 8 bases spanning the gap. The CDR3 region is CASSSVGSTDTQYF. Here the CDR3 DNA reads TGTGCCAGCAGCTCCGTTGGGAGCACAGATACGCAGTATTTT.

This clonotype was recorded many times. The chain recombines TRBV28 with TRBJ2-3, with a possible D match to TRBD2 (7 bases). The CDR3 covers 15 residues. The germline V and J ends were trimmed by 5 bases and 4 bases, with 16 bases remaining between them. Germline-derived CDR1 and CDR2 are MDHEN and SYDVKM. Written as DNA, the CDR3 is TGTGCCAGCAGTACCGGGACGGGGGGCCCAGATACGCAGTATTTT. Translated: CASSTGTGGPDTQYF.

The chain carries TRBV6-6 and TRBJ1-2; D uncertain. The CDR3 runs to 12 residues. The V and J ends lost 1 base and 7 bases respectively, with 7 bases between them. From germline, CDR1 is MNHNY and CDR2 SVGAGI (reference sequence). The CDR3 loop is CASSYLPGGYTF. CDR3 coding DNA: TGTGCCAGCAGTTACTTGCCTGGTGGCTACACCTTC.

This sequence joins TRBV6-1 and TRBJ2-2, with D uncertain. Germline CDR1 MNHNS, CDR2 SASEGT. V shed 6 bases and J shed 1 base, with 12 bases lying between them. This CDR3 is built from 15 residues. CDR3 in DNA: TGTGCCAGCAGCAAAACACGGGTGAACACCGGGGAGCTGTTTTTT. It encodes CASSKTRVNTGELFF.

This clonotype was seen at least ten times. This chain links TRBV25-1 with TRBJ1-6, with no clear D. CDR1 is MGHDK, CDR2 SYGVNS, per germline. Trimming removed 2 bases at V and 5 bases at J, with 13 bases between. This CDR3 is 16 amino acids long. The CDR3 loop is CASSETVWRDNSPLHF. In DNA form, the CDR3 reads TGTGCCAGCAGTGAAACAGTTTGGAGGGATAATTCACCCCTCCACTTT. Drawing the rest from reference TRBV25-1 and TRBJ1-6, the complete variable domain is EADIYQTPRYLVIGTGKKITLECSQTMGHDKMYWYQQDPGMELHLIHYSYGVNSTEKGDLSSESTVSRIRTEHFPLTLESARPSHTSQYLCASSETVWRDNSPLHFGNGTRLTVT.

The chain links TRBV10-3 to TRBJ2-5, with 9 bases aligning to TRBD2. Losses at the gene ends were 2 bases for V and 9 bases for J; bases not matched to a gene: 10. CDR3 length: 15 residues. Per germline, CDR1 ENHRY and CDR2 SYGVKD. This chain's CDR3 is CAISETPSGKPPQYF. Written as DNA, the CDR3 is TGTGCCATCAGTGAGACCCCTAGCGGGAAACCCCCCCAGTACTTC.